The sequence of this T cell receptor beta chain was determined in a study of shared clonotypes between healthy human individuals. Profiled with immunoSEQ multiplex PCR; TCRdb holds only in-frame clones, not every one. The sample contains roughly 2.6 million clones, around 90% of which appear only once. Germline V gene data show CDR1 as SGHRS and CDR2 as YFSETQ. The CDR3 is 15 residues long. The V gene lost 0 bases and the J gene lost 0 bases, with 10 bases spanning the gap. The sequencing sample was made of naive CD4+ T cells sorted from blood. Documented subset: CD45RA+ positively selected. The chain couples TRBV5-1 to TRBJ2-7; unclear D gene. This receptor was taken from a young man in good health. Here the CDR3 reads CASSLDHLFSYEQYF. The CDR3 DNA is TGCGCCAGCAGCTTGGATCACTTGTTCTCCTACGAGCAGTACTTC.